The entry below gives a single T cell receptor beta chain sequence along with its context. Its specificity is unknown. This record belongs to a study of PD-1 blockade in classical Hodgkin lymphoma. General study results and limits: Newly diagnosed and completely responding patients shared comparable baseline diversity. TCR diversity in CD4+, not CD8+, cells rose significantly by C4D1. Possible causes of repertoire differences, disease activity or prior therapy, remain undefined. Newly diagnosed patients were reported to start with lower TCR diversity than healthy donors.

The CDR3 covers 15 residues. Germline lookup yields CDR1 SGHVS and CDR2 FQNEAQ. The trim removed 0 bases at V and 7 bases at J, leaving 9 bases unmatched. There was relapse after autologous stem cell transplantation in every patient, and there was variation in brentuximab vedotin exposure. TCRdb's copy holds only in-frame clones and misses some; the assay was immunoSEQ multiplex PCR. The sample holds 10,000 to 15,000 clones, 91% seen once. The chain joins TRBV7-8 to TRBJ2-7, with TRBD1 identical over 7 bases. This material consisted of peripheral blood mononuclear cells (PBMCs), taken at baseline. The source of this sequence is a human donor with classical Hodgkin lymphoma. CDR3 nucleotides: TGTGCCAGCAGCTTAGCGTATAAGGGGGCGATGGAGCAGTACTTC. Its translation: CASSLAYKGAMEQYF.